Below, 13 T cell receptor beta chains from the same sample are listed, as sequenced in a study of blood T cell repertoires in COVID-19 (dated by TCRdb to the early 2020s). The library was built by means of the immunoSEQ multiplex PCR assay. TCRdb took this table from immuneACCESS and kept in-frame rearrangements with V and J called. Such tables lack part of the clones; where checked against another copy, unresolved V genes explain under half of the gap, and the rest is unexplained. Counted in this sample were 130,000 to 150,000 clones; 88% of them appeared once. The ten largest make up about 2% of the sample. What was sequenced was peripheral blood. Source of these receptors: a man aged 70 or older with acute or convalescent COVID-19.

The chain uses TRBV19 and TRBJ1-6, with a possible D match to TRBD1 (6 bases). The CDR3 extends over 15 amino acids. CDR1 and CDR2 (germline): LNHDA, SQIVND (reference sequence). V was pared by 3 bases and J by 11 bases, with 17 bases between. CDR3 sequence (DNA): TGTGCCAGTAGTATCAACCCGCAGGGGTTGGCACCCCTCCACTTT. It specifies CASSINPQGLAPLHF.

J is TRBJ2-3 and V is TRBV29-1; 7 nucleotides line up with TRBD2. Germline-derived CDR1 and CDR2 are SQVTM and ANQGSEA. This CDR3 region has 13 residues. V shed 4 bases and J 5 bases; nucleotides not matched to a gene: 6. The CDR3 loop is CSVAGGRVDTQYF. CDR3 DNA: TGCAGCGTTGCAGGCGGGAGAGTAGATACGCAGTATTTT.

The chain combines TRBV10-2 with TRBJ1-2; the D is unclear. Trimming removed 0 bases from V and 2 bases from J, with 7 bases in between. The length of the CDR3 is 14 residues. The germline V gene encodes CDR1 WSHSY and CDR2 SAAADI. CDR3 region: CASSESTQNYGYTF. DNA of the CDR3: TGCGCCAGCAGTGAGTCTACGCAGAACTATGGCTACACCTTC.

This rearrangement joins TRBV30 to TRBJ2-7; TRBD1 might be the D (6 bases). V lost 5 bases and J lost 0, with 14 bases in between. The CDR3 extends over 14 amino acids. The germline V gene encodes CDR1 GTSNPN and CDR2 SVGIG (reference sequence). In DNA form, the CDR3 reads TGTGCCTGGGGTCGGACAGTTAGCTCCTACGAGCAGTACTTC. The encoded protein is CAWGRTVSSYEQYF.

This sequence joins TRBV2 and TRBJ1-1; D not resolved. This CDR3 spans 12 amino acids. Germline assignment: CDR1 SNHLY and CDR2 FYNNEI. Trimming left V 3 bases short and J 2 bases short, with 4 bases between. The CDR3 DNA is TGTGCCAGCAGTGAGAGTAACACTGAAGCTTTCTTT. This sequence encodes CASSESNTEAFF. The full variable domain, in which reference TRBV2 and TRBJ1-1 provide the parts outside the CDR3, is EPEVTQTPSHQVTQMGQEVILRCVPISNHLYFYWYRQILGQKVEFLVSFYNNEISEKSEIFDDQFSVERPDGSNFTLKIRSTKLEDSAMYFCASSESNTEAFFGQGTRLTVV.

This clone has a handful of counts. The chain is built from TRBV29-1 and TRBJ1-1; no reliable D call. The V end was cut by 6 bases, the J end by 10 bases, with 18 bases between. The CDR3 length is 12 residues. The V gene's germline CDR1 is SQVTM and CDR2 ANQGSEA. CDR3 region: CSVPWVGEGAFF. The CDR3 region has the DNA TGCAGCGTCCCCTGGGTCGGGGAGGGAGCTTTCTTT.

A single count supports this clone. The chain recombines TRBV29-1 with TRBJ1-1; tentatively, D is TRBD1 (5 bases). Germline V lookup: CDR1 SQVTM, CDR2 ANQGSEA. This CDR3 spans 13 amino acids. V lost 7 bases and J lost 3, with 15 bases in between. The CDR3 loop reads CSGGGSIDTEAFF. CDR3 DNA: TGCAGCGGGGGCGGGAGTATAGACACTGAAGCTTTCTTT.

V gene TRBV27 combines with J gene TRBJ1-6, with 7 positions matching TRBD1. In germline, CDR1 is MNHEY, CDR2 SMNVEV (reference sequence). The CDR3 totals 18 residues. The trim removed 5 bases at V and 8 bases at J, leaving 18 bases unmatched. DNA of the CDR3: TGTGCCAGCAGTCTTAGATACGACAGGGTGAACTTTGATTCACCCCTCCACTTT. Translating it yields CASSLRYDRVNFDSPLHF.

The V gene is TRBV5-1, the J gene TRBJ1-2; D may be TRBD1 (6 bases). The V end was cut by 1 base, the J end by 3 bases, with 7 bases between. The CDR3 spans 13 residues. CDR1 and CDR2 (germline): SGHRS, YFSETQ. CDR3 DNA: TGCGCCAGCAGCTTGAACAGGGACTATGGCTACACCTTC. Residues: CASSLNRDYGYTF.

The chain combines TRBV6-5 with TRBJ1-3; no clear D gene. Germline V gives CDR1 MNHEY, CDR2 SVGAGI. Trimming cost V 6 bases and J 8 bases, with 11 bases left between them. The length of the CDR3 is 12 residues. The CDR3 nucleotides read TGTGCCAGCAGAGGTAATGCGGACACCATATATTTT. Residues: CASRGNADTIYF.

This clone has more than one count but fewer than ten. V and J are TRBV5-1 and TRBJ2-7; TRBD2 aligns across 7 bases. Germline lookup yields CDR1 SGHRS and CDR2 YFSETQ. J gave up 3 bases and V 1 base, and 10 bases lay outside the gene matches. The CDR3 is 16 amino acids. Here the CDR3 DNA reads TGCGCCAGCAGCTTGTTTCCCGCTAGCGGCGGCTACGAGCAGTACTTC. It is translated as CASSLFPASGGYEQYF.

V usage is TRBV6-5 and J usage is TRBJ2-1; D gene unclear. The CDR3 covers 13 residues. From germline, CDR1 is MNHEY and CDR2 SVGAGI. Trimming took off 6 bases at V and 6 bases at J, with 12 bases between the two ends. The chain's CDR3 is CASSAMGRNEQFF. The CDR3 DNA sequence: TGTGCCAGCAGCGCAATGGGCCGCAATGAGCAGTTCTTC.

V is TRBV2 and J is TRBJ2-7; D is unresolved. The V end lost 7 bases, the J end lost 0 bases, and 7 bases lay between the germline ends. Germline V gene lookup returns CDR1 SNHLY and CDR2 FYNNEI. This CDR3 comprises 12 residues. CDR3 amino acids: CASKALSYEQYF. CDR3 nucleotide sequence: TGTGCCAGCAAAGCCCTCTCCTACGAGCAGTACTTC.